The 28 T cell receptor beta chains presented below share a single source sample, sequenced in a study of cytomegalovirus exposure and HLA in healthy donors. 60 Vbeta and 13 Jbeta primers were used in PCR. Repertoires were generated with immunoSEQ multiplex PCR, while TCRdb's copy carries only in-frame clones and drops some. The data show more than 150,000 clones, roughly 80% seen once. What was sequenced was PBMCs. These receptors originate from a man aged 40-49 years in good health and CMV-seropositive.

This clone was recorded a few times. V gene TRBV4-1 combines with J gene TRBJ2-3, with D perhaps matching TRBD2 (6 bases). The CDR3 extends over 14 amino acids. Trimming cost V 3 bases and J 0 bases, with 7 bases left between them. Germline V gene data show CDR1 as MGHRA and CDR2 as YSYEKL. Here the CDR3 DNA reads TGCGCCAGCAGCCAGGGGGGAAGCACAGATACGCAGTATTTT. This translates into CASSQGGSTDTQYF.

The chain has TRBV29-1 and TRBJ2-7, with 7 bases aligning to TRBD1. The V gene's germline CDR1 is SQVTM and CDR2 ANQGSEA. This CDR3 comprises 11 residues. The J segment lost 6 bases and the V segment lost 5 bases, leaving 4 bases of the junction unmatched. CDR3 coding DNA: TGCAGCGTTAACAGGGGTGGCGAGCAGTACTTC. Protein product: CSVNRGGEQYF.

V usage is TRBV19 and J usage is TRBJ1-5; D might be TRBD1 (6 bases). Germline CDR1 is LNHDA and CDR2 is SQIVND (reference sequence). V shed 4 bases and J shed 9 bases, with 10 bases lying between them. This CDR3 contains 12 residues. The CDR3 protein is CASSTRRGPQHF. In DNA, the CDR3 is TGTGCCAGTAGTACCCGCAGGGGGCCCCAGCATTTT.

The rearrangement uses TRBV7-9 and TRBJ2-2, with D tentatively TRBD2 (5 bases). This CDR3 region has 16 residues. Trimming cost V 1 base and J 4 bases, with 13 bases left between them. Germline CDR1 reads SEHNR; CDR2 reads FQNEAQ (reference sequence). Here the CDR3 reads CASSLVAGLGTGELFF. The CDR3, as DNA: TGTGCCAGCAGCTTAGTGGCGGGCTTGGGCACCGGGGAGCTGTTTTTT.

DNA of the CDR3: TGTGCCTGGAGCTTGGGACAGGGAAATTCACCCCTCCACTTT. Its translation: CAWSLGQGNSPLHF. The chain couples TRBV30 to TRBJ1-6; 9 nucleotides agree with TRBD1. Germline-derived CDR1 and CDR2 are GTSNPN and SVGIG (reference sequence). The CDR3 runs to 14 residues. J lost 7 bases, V lost 3 bases, and 4 bases had no gene match. Complete variable domain (other parts from reference TRBV30 and TRBJ1-6): SQTIHQWPATLVQPVGSPLSLECTVEGTSNPNLYWYRQAAGRGLQLLFYSVGIGQISSEVPQNLSASRPQDRQFILSSKKLLLSDSGFYLCAWSLGQGNSPLHFGNGTRLTVT.

The chain carries TRBV4-1 and TRBJ2-5; TRBD1 is a possible D gene (5 bases). The end of the DNA is better explained by TRBJ2-7, so the J call may be wrong. This CDR3 comprises 14 residues. CDR1 and CDR2 from the germline V gene are MGHRA and YSYEKL. DNA of the CDR3: TGCGCCAGCAGCCAACCTTGGGGCACCTACGAGCAGTACTTC. Translation: CASSQPWGTYEQYF.

This clone was picked up one time. The chain couples TRBV7-8 to TRBJ2-7; 13 bases line up with TRBD2. J lost 6 bases, V lost 5 bases, and 4 bases had no gene match. CDR3 length equals 14 residues. Per the germline V gene, CDR1 is SGHVS and CDR2 is FQNEAQ. The CDR3 DNA reads as TGTGCCAGCAGCCCTGGACTAGCGGGGGCCGAGCAGTACTTC. It translates to CASSPGLAGAEQYF.

The chain links TRBV28 to TRBJ2-4, with 8 bases lining up with TRBD1. Germline CDR1 and CDR2: MDHEN and SYDVKM. The junction had 5 bases not matched to a gene; V was cut back by 10 bases and J by 3 bases. The CDR3 contains 13 residues. The CDR3 region is CATSDRDKNIQYF. In DNA form, the CDR3 reads TGTGCCACTTCGGACAGGGACAAAAACATTCAGTACTTC.

This clone was detected once. The chain employs TRBV11-2 and TRBJ1-1; 9 bases match TRBD1. The CDR3 is 13 amino acids. V dropped 5 bases and J dropped 5; count of bases not matched to a gene: 3. Germline V gene sequence: CDR1 SGHAT, CDR2 FQNNGV. The CDR3 spells CASSKDRGTEAFF. For the CDR3, the DNA is TGTGCCAGCAGCAAGGACAGGGGTACTGAAGCTTTCTTT.

CDR3 region: CAWSSFTSTDTQYF. The CDR3 nucleotides are TGTGCCTGGAGTAGTTTCACTAGCACAGATACGCAGTATTTT. This chain uses TRBV30 with TRBJ2-3, with no clear D. Germline V CDR1 and CDR2: GTSNPN, SVGIG (reference sequence). Trimming shortened V by 2 bases and J by 0 bases, and 9 bases separated the two germline ends. This CDR3 has 14 amino acids.

Comments on this clone: Different DNA sequences within this sample yield the same CDR3. The chain links TRBV19 to TRBJ2-6; D gene unclear. The germline CDR1 and CDR2 sequences are LNHDA and SQIVND (reference sequence). V shed 3 bases and J shed 4 bases, with 10 bases lying between them. The CDR3 sequence is 15 residues long. The DNA of the CDR3 is TGTGCCAGTAGTATCGCCGGTGTGGGGGCCAACGTCCTGACTTTC. It encodes CASSIAGVGANVLTF.

J is TRBJ2-3 and V is TRBV19; 10 bases align to TRBD1. Per the germline V gene, CDR1 is LNHDA and CDR2 is SQIVND (reference sequence). The CDR3 sequence is 14 residues long. Trimming cost V 5 bases and J 4 bases; bases outside gene matches: 3. The chain's CDR3 is CASSPGQGADTQYF. Here the CDR3 DNA reads TGTGCCAGTAGTCCCGGACAGGGGGCAGATACGCAGTATTTT.

This chain uses TRBV28 with TRBJ1-5, with 11 bases that match TRBD1. V trimming: 6 bases; J trimming: 9 bases; junction bases outside the gene matches: 10. Germline CDR1 is MDHEN and CDR2 is SYDVKM. CDR3 length equals 15 residues. The CDR3 here is CASSRGDRGRRPQHF. The DNA for the CDR3 is TGTGCCAGCAGCCGAGGGGACAGGGGGAGACGGCCCCAGCATTTT.

The V gene is TRBV7-6, the J gene TRBJ2-5, with D possibly TRBD1 on 5 matching bases. CDR3 length: 15 amino acids. V was pared by 0 bases and J by 5 bases, with 13 bases between. Germline V gene lookup returns CDR1 SGHVS and CDR2 FNYEAQ. The CDR3 DNA is TGTGCCAGCAGCTTAGCCGGGCAGGGTGTTGAGACCCAGTACTTC. Translating it yields CASSLAGQGVETQYF.

This chain joins TRBV28 and TRBJ1-5; D is uncertain. Germline-derived CDR1 and CDR2 are MDHEN and SYDVKM. The CDR3 covers 15 residues. The V end lost 3 bases, the J end lost 3 bases, and 12 bases lay between the germline ends. CDR3 bases: TGTGCCAGCAGTTTCCCGGTTACCCCCAATCAGCCCCAGCATTTT. Amino acid sequence: CASSFPVTPNQPQHF.

This chain joins TRBV6-5 and TRBJ1-4; D unresolved. The CDR3 covers 16 residues. The V and J ends lost 2 bases and 1 base respectively, with 11 bases between them. The V gene's germline CDR1 is MNHEY and CDR2 SVGAGI. CDR3 DNA sequence: TGTGCCAGCAGTTACGAGCCCATCCGAACTAATGAAAAACTGTTTTTT. Translated: CASSYEPIRTNEKLFF.

The rearrangement joins TRBV9 to TRBJ2-2; TRBD2 aligns across 10 bases. The CDR3 sequence is 15 residues long. Looked up from germline, CDR1 is SGDLS and CDR2 is YYNGEE. Unmatched junction bases numbered 1, after V lost 2 bases and J lost 3 bases. CDR3 in amino acids: CASSVLAGDTGELFF. The DNA for the CDR3 is TGTGCCAGCAGCGTTCTAGCGGGAGACACCGGGGAGCTGTTTTTT.

This chain links TRBV6-1 with TRBJ1-5; TRBD1 might be the D (5 bases). This CDR3 is 17 amino acids long. V was shortened by 4 bases and J by 0 bases, with 16 bases between the two germline ends. Germline CDR1 reads MNHNS; CDR2 reads SASEGT. The CDR3 loop is CASSGLPGRYSNQPQHF. DNA for the CDR3: TGTGCCAGCAGTGGTCTCCCAGGGCGGTATAGCAATCAGCCCCAGCATTTT.

The rearrangement joins TRBV28 to TRBJ2-1; D possibly corresponds to TRBD1 (5 bases). The CDR3 loop spans 16 amino acids. Trimming took off 3 bases at V and 1 base at J, with 13 bases between the two ends. Germline assignment: CDR1 MDHEN and CDR2 SYDVKM. The CDR3 nucleotides read TGTGCCAGCAGTTTGGCAGGGTTACCATCCTACAATGAGCAGTTCTTC. As protein: CASSLAGLPSYNEQFF. Based on the CDR3 plus reference TRBV28 and TRBJ2-1, the full variable domain is DVKVTQSSRYLVKRTGEKVFLECVQDMDHENMFWYRQDPGLGLRLIYFSYDVKMKEKGDIPEGYSVSREKKERFSLILESASTNQTSMYLCASSLAGLPSYNEQFFGPGTRLTVL.

V and J are TRBV18 and TRBJ1-1; 12 nucleotides agree with TRBD1. This CDR3 is built from 17 residues. Per germline, CDR1 KGHSH and CDR2 LQKENI. J was trimmed by 1 base and V by 3 bases; bases with no gene match: 6. The CDR3 is CASSPRDRGRGNTEAFF. CDR3 nucleotides: TGTGCCAGCTCACCCCGGGACAGGGGGCGCGGGAACACTGAAGCTTTCTTT.

A single count supports this clone. The chain has TRBV10-3 and TRBJ1-1; D might be TRBD1 (5 bases). The CDR3 loop spans 13 amino acids. Trimming cost V 6 bases and J 0 bases, with 8 bases left between them. Looked up from germline, CDR1 is ENHRY and CDR2 is SYGVKD. The CDR3 protein is CAIRDTLNTEAFF. The CDR3 DNA reads TGTGCCATCAGGGACACTTTGAACACTGAAGCTTTCTTT.

The chain combines TRBV2 with TRBJ1-1; 10 bases are shared with TRBD1. Germline V gives CDR1 SNHLY, CDR2 FYNNEI. The CDR3 runs 16 residues. The V and J ends lost 5 bases and 5 bases, in that order; junction bases with no gene match: 11. This CDR3 is CASSPLTGTGVTEAFF. Written as DNA, the CDR3 is TGTGCCAGCAGTCCACTAACCGGGACAGGGGTTACTGAAGCTTTCTTT.

The chain employs TRBV9 and TRBJ1-1, with 8 bases fitting TRBD1. Looked up from germline, CDR1 is SGDLS and CDR2 is YYNGEE. This CDR3 is 15 amino acids long. Unmatched junction bases numbered 3, after V lost 0 bases and J lost 2 bases. The CDR3 region is CASSVEAGGNTEAFF. The CDR3 DNA reads as TGTGCCAGCAGCGTAGAGGCAGGGGGCAACACTGAAGCTTTCTTT.

The chain joins TRBV19 to TRBJ1-3; unclear D gene. CDR3 size: 17 residues. Germline CDR1 LNHDA, CDR2 SQIVND (reference sequence). The V end lost 3 bases, the J end lost 0 bases, and 15 bases lay between the germline ends. CDR3 residues: CASSIRVGSGSGNTIYF. The CDR3 bases are TGTGCCAGTAGTATTCGGGTCGGGTCGGGCTCTGGAAACACCATATATTTT.

The chain couples TRBV19 to TRBJ2-1, with D perhaps matching TRBD2 (6 bases). This CDR3 region has 13 residues. Germline CDR1 LNHDA, CDR2 SQIVND (reference sequence). V shed 1 base and J shed 12 bases, with 13 bases lying between them. The CDR3 nucleotides are TGTGCCAGTAGTATAGGAGGCGGGGTCGGGCAGTTCTTC. Translated: CASSIGGGVGQFF.

CDR3: CASRTGGRGNYNEQFF. The CDR3 DNA reads TGTGCCAGCAGGACGGGAGGGCGGGGGAACTACAATGAGCAGTTCTTC. This chain connects TRBV28 to TRBJ2-1; 8 bases fit TRBD2. Germline V CDR1 and CDR2: MDHEN, SYDVKM. This CDR3 has 16 amino acids. V shed 6 bases and J 3 bases; nucleotides not matched to a gene: 10.

This clone was seen more than once but under ten times. The chain joins TRBV6-5 to TRBJ1-1; D gene unclear. CDR1 is MNHEY, CDR2 SVGAGI, per germline. V was trimmed by 0 bases and J by 3 bases, leaving 8 bases between them. This CDR3 has 14 amino acids. The CDR3 region is CASSYSTPHTEAFF. DNA of the CDR3: TGTGCCAGCAGTTACTCCACTCCCCACACTGAAGCTTTCTTT.

A note on this clone: One junction end disagrees with the germline gene, perhaps due to a read error. The chain joins TRBV7-9 to TRBJ2-3; 10 bases map to TRBD1. The V gene's germline CDR1 is SEHNR and CDR2 FQNEAQ (reference sequence). The length of the CDR3 is 15 residues. CDR3 loop: CSSRRQGAITDTQYF. CDR3 nucleotides: TGTTCCAGCAGACGACAGGGGGCTATTACAGATACGCAGTATTTT.